This T cell receptor (beta chain) originates from a study of tumor and adjacent non-tumor tissue in lung cancer. Germline CDR1 is DFQATT and CDR2 is SNEGSKA (reference sequence). The CDR3 has 16 amino acids. TCRbeta libraries were built with three rounds of nested PCR, modified from ARM-PCR. TCRdb recomputed calls from the multiplex PCR reads with MiXCR, one row per CDR3 protein. Of about 66,000 distinct CDR3 sequences in the sample, around 73% were seen once. No cell sorting was done before RNA was extracted from the tissue. About this clonotype itself: One end of the junction does not line up with germline, which may come from a read error.

The TCR sequence derives from a man in his sixties with non-small cell lung cancer. The chain is built from TRBV20-1 and TRBJ2-3; 7 bases are a match to TRBD2. Source material: lung tumor tissue. CDR3 nucleotide sequence: TGCAGTGCTAGAGATCCCCACGGGAGGAGCACAAATACGCAGTATTTT. Amino acids: CSARDPHGRSTNTQYF.